This TCR beta chain was obtained from a study of control samples from healthy donors and cancer patients. This clone was detected only a few times. CDR1 and CDR2 (germline): LNHDA, SQIVND (reference sequence). The CDR3 extends over 16 amino acids. The trim removed 6 bases at V and 0 bases at J, leaving 5 bases unmatched. The repertoire was sequenced with immunoSEQ multiplex PCR; TCRdb's copy has only in-frame clones and lacks some. In the table there are approximately 94,000 clones, approximately 89% of which are singletons. The receptor was isolated from a woman in her twenties or thirties in good health. The sequenced material came from blood. The chain has TRBV19 and TRBJ2-7; TRBD2 matches at 13 bases. The DNA for the CDR3 is TGTGCCAGTAGCATGGGACTAGCGGGAATCTCCTACGAGCAGTACTTC. Translation gives CASSMGLAGISYEQYF.